Following are 10 T cell receptor beta chains from one sample sequenced in a study of identical twins (dated by TCRdb to the mid-2010s). Libraries were constructed by 5' RACE. Sequencing used an Illumina HiSeq 2000. Clones were called with MiXCR by TCRdb after fastp trimmed the public reads at Q25, and only in-frame beta chains were retained. Each entry merges the rows of one CDR3 protein and shows their most common DNA and genes. The sample table shows around 1.7 million distinct CDR3 sequences, and less than 35% are seen once. The ten biggest clones cover over 0.25% of the sample. The sample taken for sequencing was cord blood. All receptors come from a newborn girl in good health.

With respect to this clonotype: The junction does not match germline at one end; this may be a read error. The gene calls are TRBV5-1 and TRBJ2-7, with 8 bases that match TRBD1. The CDR3 runs 18 residues. Germline CDR1 is SGHRS and CDR2 is YFSETQ. CDR3 DNA sequence: TGCGCCAGCAGCCCCCCGGGACAGGCGGTGGGGACCTCCTACGAGCAGTCCTTC. Amino acids: CASSPPGQAVGTSYEQSF. Together with reference TRBV5-1 and TRBJ2-7, the CDR3 gives the full variable domain: KAGVTQTPRYLIKTRGQQVTLSCSPISGHRSVSWYQQTPGQGLQFLFEYFSETQRNKGNFPGRFSGRQFSNSRSEMNVSTLELGDSALYLCASSPPGQAVGTSYEQSFGPGTRLTVT.

In this sample, this clonotype turned up once. The V call is TRBV11-2, the J call TRBJ2-4, with D hard to call. CDR3 length equals 13 residues. From germline, CDR1 is SGHAT and CDR2 FQNNGV. Trimming stripped 5 bases from V and 0 bases from J, with 5 bases between. The CDR3 spells CASSSQAKNIQYF. The CDR3 DNA follows: TGTGCCAGCAGCAGCCAAGCCAAAAACATTCAGTACTTC.

This clonotype came up many times. The chain carries TRBV4-2 and TRBJ1-2, with 8 nucleotides matching TRBD1. The germline V gene has CDR1 LGHNA and CDR2 YNFKEQ. The CDR3 is 16 residues long. Unmatched junction bases numbered 5, after V lost 1 base and J lost 1 base. In nucleotides, the CDR3 is TGTGCCAGCAGCCAAGGGCAGGGGGCGAATAACTATGGCTACACCTTC. Encoded protein: CASSQGQGANNYGYTF.

The sample holds a few counts of this clonotype. V and J are TRBV20-1 and TRBJ1-1; 8 bases line up with TRBD1. J was trimmed by 4 bases and V by 7 bases; bases with no gene match: 8. This CDR3 is built from 13 residues. CDR1 and CDR2 (germline): DFQATT, SNEGSKA (reference sequence). In DNA form, the CDR3 reads TGCAGTGTACCGGGACAGGCGATCACTGAAGCTTTCTTT. Translated, it gives CSVPGQAITEAFF.

V usage is TRBV4-1 and J usage is TRBJ1-6, with a tentative D call TRBD1 (5 bases). V was clipped by 6 bases and J by 7 bases, with 13 bases between them. Germline assignment: CDR1 MGHRA and CDR2 YSYEKL. This CDR3 comprises 14 residues. Here the CDR3 reads CASSALGLNSPLHF. DNA of the CDR3: TGCGCCAGCAGTGCGCTGGGGCTGAATTCACCCCTCCACTTT.

This chain connects TRBV10-3 to TRBJ2-5; D perhaps matches TRBD1 (6 bases). Germline CDR1 ENHRY, CDR2 SYGVKD. The CDR3 totals 14 residues. V shed 4 bases and J shed 3 bases, with 12 bases lying between them. CDR3 DNA sequence: TGTGCCATCAGTGGGGGACACTCAAAAGAGACCCAGTACTTC. Residues: CAISGGHSKETQYF.

Points on this clonotype: A much larger clone differs by one base, so this may be a read error. The chain is built from TRBV20-1 and TRBJ1-2; D remains unclear. Trimming shortened V by 3 bases and J by 4 bases, and 15 bases separated the two germline ends. The germline CDR1 and CDR2 sequences are DFQATT and SNEGSKA (reference sequence). The length of the CDR3 is 14 residues. The CDR3 coding sequence is TGCAGTGCTAGCCCGGAATGGCCTAGCTATGGCTACACCTTC. It specifies CSASPEWPSYGYTF.

In the case of this clonotype: With a much larger clone just one base away, this may be a read error. The chain carries TRBV3-1 and TRBJ2-1; maybe TRBD1 (6 bases). Per the germline V gene, CDR1 is LGHDT and CDR2 is YNNKEL (reference sequence). The CDR3 has 13 residues. V lost 3 bases and J lost 10, with 13 bases in between. The DNA of the CDR3 is TGTGCCAGCAGCCACCACAGGGATTACGAGCAGTTCTTC. Protein sequence: CASSHHRDYEQFF.

Concerning this clonotype itself: This clone may be a read error of a much larger clone one base away. The chain is built from TRBV29-1 and TRBJ2-7, with D maybe TRBD1 (6 bases). The CDR3 contains 13 residues. Germline V CDR1 and CDR2: SQVTM, ANQGSEA. The CDR3 region is CSVEETGEYGQYF. DNA for the CDR3: TGCAGCGTTGAAGAGACAGGAGAATACGGGCAGTACTTC.

Details on this clonotype: At one end the junction does not follow the germline gene, possibly because of a read error. This sequence joins TRBV25-1 and TRBJ1-2, with 9 bases fitting TRBD1. Germline V gene lookup returns CDR1 MGHDK and CDR2 SYGVNS. CDR3 length: 14 residues. The CDR3 reads CTSSGQGLNYGYTF. The CDR3 DNA sequence: TGTACCAGCAGTGGACAGGGGTTAAACTATGGCTACACCTTC.